The 9 T cell receptor beta chains in this list originate from one sample, sequenced in a study of blood T cell repertoires in COVID-19. The protocol was immunoSEQ multiplex PCR, while the TCRdb copy is restricted to in-frame clones and leaves out a portion. This table has more than 150,000 clones, about 79% appearing once. The sequenced sample was peripheral blood. These receptors were obtained from a woman in her forties or fifties with acute or convalescent COVID-19.

Written as DNA, the CDR3 is TGTGCCAGTAGCCGACAGGGAGATACGCAGTATTTT. Residues: CASSRQGDTQYF. V and J are TRBV19 and TRBJ2-3, with TRBD1 matching over 7 bases. Germline-derived CDR1 and CDR2 are LNHDA and SQIVND (reference sequence). The CDR3 runs to 12 residues. The V and J ends lost 6 bases and 5 bases, in that order; junction bases with no gene match: 2.

The chain links TRBV21-1 to TRBJ2-1; TRBD1 is the table's D call and was not checked against the DNA. TRBV21-1 is labeled a pseudogene. The CDR3 covers 15 residues. CDR3 sequence: CASSPVRGVTTRQFF. The CDR3 nucleotides read TGTGCCAGCAGCCCGGTCAGGGGAGTCACAACCCGGCAGTTCTTC.

The V and J genes are TRBV5-1 and TRBJ2-1; 8 nucleotides align to TRBD2. The CDR3 has 16 amino acids. The J segment lost 8 bases and the V segment lost 1 base, leaving 11 bases of the junction unmatched. Per germline, CDR1 SGHRS and CDR2 YFSETQ. CDR3 sequence (DNA): TGCGCCAGCAGCTTGATCCCCCGGGAGGGCCTAGATGAGCAGTTCTTC. Amino acids: CASSLIPREGLDEQFF.

The chain links TRBV7-9 to TRBJ1-2; 7 bases line up with TRBD1. Trimming at V came to 4 bases and at J to 7 bases, leaving 9 bases not matched to a gene. Germline loops: CDR1 SEHNR, CDR2 FQNEAQ (reference sequence). The CDR3 has 14 amino acids. The CDR3 DNA reads TGTGCCAGCAGCTCCCACAGGGGTGTTGCTGGCTACACCTTC. This translates into CASSSHRGVAGYTF.

This clone occurred a few times. The V call is TRBV6-1, the J call TRBJ2-2, with 7 bases identical to TRBD1. This CDR3 is 15 amino acids long. Germline CDR1 and CDR2: MNHNS and SASEGT. Trimming took 1 base from V and 1 from J; bases not matched to a gene: 0. In DNA form, the CDR3 reads TGTGCCAGCAGTGAAGGGACAGGGAACACCGGGGAGCTGTTTTTT. It is translated as CASSEGTGNTGELFF.

V usage is TRBV6-5 and J usage is TRBJ1-1; 8 nucleotides match TRBD1. With V trimmed by 3 bases and J by 10 bases, 4 bases remained unmatched. Germline V gene lookup returns CDR1 MNHEY and CDR2 SVGAGI. This CDR3 comprises 12 residues. The CDR3 DNA is TGTGCCAGCAGTTATACAGGGGGGGGAGCTTTCTTT. It codes for CASSYTGGGAFF.

This chain uses TRBV28 with TRBJ2-4, with 9 bases fitting TRBD2. Looked up from germline, CDR1 is MDHEN and CDR2 is SYDVKM. CDR3 size: 12 residues. Losses at the gene ends were 7 bases for V and 7 bases for J; bases not matched to a gene: 2. CDR3 region: CASKRGANIQYF. In DNA, the CDR3 is TGTGCCAGCAAGCGGGGGGCCAACATTCAGTACTTC. Looking up the rest from reference TRBV28 and TRBJ2-4 gives the full variable domain: DVKVTQSSRYLVKRTGEKVFLECVQDMDHENMFWYRQDPGLGLRLIYFSYDVKMKEKGDIPEGYSVSREKKERFSLILESASTNQTSMYLCASKRGANIQYFGAGTRLSVL.

The V gene is TRBV24-1, the J gene TRBJ1-1; 12 positions match TRBD1. Unmatched junction bases numbered 13, after V lost 6 bases and J lost 6 bases. The CDR3 totals 17 residues. Germline CDR1 and CDR2: KGHDR and SFDVKD. The CDR3 nucleotides are TGTGCCACCAGTACCTTAGGGACAGGGGGCGTAGAATCTGAAGCTTTCTTT. It codes for CATSTLGTGGVESEAFF.

This clone was counted a single time. The genes are TRBV7-2 and TRBJ1-3; D is ambiguous. This CDR3 is 14 amino acids long. Between the trimmed V and J ends, which lost 0 bases and 4 bases, there was a span of 7 bases. Germline-derived CDR1 and CDR2 are SGHTA and FQGNSA. As DNA, the CDR3 is TGTGCCAGCAGCTTAGCTCTTCCGGGAAACACCATATATTTT. Encoded protein: CASSLALPGNTIYF.